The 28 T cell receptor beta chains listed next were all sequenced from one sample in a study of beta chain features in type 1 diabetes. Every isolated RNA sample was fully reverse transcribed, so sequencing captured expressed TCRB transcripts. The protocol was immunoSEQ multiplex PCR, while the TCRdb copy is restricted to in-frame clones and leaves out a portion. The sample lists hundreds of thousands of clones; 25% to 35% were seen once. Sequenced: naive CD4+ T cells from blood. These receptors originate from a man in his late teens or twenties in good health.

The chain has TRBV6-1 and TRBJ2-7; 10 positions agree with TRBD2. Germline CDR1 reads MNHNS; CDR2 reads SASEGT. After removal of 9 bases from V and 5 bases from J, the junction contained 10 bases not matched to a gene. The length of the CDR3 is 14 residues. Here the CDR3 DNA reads TGTGCCAGTATAAGGCTAGCGGGAGAGGACGAGCAGTACTTC. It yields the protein CASIRLAGEDEQYF.

In DNA, the CDR3 is TGTGCCAGCAGCGCCCCCCGTCAAGGAGGGCTGGGGAATGAGCAGTTCTTC. This codes for CASSAPRQGGLGNEQFF. This sequence joins TRBV7-9 and TRBJ2-1, with D possibly being TRBD2 (6 bases). The CDR3 sequence is 17 residues long. Trimming pared 5 bases from V and 7 bases from J, leaving 24 bases between. Germline-derived CDR1 and CDR2 are SEHNR and FQNEAQ (reference sequence). The variable domain in full, with the rest retrieved from reference TRBV7-9 and TRBJ2-1, is DTGVSQNPRHKITKRGQNVTFRCDPISEHNRLYWYRQTLGQGPEFLTYFQNEAQLEKSRLLSDRFSAERPKGSFSTLEIQRTEQGDSAMYLCASSAPRQGGLGNEQFFGPGTRLTVL.

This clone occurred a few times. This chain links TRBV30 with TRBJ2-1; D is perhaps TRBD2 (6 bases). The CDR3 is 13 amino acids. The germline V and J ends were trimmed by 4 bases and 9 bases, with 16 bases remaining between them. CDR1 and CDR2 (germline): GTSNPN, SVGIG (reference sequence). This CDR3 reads CAWNTEGLGEQFF. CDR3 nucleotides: TGTGCCTGGAATACGGAGGGACTGGGTGAGCAGTTCTTC.

CDR3 in DNA: TGTGCCAGCAGCCAATTACTCCGGGACTTTCAAGAGACCCAGTACTTC. Its protein is CASSQLLRDFQETQYF. The chain employs TRBV5-4 and TRBJ2-5, with a tentative D call TRBD2 (6 bases). The CDR3 loop spans 16 amino acids. Trimming pared 4 bases from V and 2 bases from J, leaving 18 bases between. Germline V gives CDR1 SGHNT, CDR2 YYREEE (reference sequence).

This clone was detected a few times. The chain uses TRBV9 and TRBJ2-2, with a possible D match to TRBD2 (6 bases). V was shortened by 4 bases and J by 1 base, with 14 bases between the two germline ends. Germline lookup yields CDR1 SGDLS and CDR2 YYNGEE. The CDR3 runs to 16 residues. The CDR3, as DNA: TGTGCCAGCAGCCCGTCGGGCGGGATGAACACCGGGGAGCTGTTTTTT. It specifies CASSPSGGMNTGELFF.

CDR3 residues: CASSEPGTSQYF. The CDR3 coding sequence is TGTGCCAGCTCAGAACCCGGGACATCGCAGTATTTT. The V gene is TRBV18, the J gene TRBJ2-3; a possible D gene is TRBD1 (6 bases). This CDR3 has 12 residues. V was clipped by 5 bases and J by 10 bases, with 13 bases between them. The germline gives CDR1 KGHSH, CDR2 LQKENI.

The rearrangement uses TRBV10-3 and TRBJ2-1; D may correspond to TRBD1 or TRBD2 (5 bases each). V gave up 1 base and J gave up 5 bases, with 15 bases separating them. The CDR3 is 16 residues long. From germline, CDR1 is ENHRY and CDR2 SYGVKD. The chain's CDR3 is CAISEFGTATNNEQFF. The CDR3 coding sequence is TGTGCCATCAGTGAGTTCGGGACCGCGACAAACAATGAGCAGTTCTTC.

The CDR3 reads CAWSQGYSNTEAFF. CDR3 DNA sequence: TGTGCCTGGAGTCAGGGATACTCGAACACTGAAGCTTTCTTT. This rearrangement joins TRBV30 to TRBJ1-1; D may be TRBD1 (5 bases). CDR3 size: 14 residues. Germline CDR1 and CDR2: GTSNPN and SVGIG (reference sequence). Trimming left V 2 bases short and J 1 base short, with 11 bases between.

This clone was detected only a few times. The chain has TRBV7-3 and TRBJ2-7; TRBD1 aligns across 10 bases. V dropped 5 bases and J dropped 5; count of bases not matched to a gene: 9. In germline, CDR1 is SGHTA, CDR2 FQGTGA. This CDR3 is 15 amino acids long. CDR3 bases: TGTGCCAGCAGCGCTGGTCCGGGACAGGGGAACGAGCAGTACTTC. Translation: CASSAGPGQGNEQYF.

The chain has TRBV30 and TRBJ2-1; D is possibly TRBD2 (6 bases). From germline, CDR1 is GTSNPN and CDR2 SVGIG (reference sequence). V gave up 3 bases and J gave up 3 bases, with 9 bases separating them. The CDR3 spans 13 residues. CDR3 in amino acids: CAWREGHYNEQFF. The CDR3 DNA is TGTGCCTGGAGGGAGGGGCACTACAATGAGCAGTTCTTC.

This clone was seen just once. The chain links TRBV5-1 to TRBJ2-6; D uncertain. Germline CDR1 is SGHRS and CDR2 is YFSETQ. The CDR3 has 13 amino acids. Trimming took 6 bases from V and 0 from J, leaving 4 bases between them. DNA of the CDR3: TGCGCCAGCATGATCTCTGGGGCCAACGTCCTGACTTTC. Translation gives CASMISGANVLTF.

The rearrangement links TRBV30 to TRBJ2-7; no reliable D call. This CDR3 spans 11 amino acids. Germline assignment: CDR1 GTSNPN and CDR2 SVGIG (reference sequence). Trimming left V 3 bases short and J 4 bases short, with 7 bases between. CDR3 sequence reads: CAWRTKYEQYF. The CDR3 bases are TGTGCCTGGAGAACCAAATACGAGCAGTACTTC.

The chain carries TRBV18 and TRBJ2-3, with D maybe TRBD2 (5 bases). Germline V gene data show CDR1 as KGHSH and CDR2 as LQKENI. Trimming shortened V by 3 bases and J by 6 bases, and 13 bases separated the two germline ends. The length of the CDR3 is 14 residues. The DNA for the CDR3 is TGTGCCAGCTCACCGGGCGGGCAGGCGGATACGCAGTATTTT. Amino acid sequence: CASSPGGQADTQYF. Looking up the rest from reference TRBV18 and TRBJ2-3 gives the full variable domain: NAGVMQNPRHLVRRRGQEARLRCSPMKGHSHVYWYRQLPEEGLKFMVYLQKENIIDESGMPKERFSAEFPKEGPSILRIQQVVRGDSAAYFCASSPGGQADTQYFGPGTRLTVL.

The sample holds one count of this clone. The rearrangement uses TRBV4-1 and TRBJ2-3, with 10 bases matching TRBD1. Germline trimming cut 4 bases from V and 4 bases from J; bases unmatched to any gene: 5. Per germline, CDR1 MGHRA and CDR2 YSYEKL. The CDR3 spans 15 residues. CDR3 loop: CASSLRQGASDTQYF. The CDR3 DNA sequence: TGCGCCAGCAGCCTTCGACAGGGGGCATCAGATACGCAGTATTTT.

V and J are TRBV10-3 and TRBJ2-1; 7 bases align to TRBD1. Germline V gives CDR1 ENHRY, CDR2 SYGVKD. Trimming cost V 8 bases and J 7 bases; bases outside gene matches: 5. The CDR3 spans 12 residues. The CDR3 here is CAIEGQTNEQFF. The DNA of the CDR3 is TGTGCCATCGAGGGACAGACTAATGAGCAGTTCTTC.

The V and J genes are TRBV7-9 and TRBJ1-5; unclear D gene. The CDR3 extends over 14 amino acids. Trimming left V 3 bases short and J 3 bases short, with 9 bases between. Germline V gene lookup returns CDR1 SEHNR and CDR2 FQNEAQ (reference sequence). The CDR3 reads CASSFGQINQPQHF. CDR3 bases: TGTGCCAGCAGCTTTGGCCAAATCAATCAGCCCCAGCATTTT. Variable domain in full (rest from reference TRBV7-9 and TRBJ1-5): DTGVSQNPRHKITKRGQNVTFRCDPISEHNRLYWYRQTLGQGPEFLTYFQNEAQLEKSRLLSDRFSAERPKGSFSTLEIQRTEQGDSAMYLCASSFGQINQPQHFGDGTRLSIL.

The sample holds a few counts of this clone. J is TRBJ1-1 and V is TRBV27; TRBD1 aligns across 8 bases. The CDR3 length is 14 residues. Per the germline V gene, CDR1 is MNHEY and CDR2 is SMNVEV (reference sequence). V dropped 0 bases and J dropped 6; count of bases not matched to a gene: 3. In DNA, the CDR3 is TGTGCCAGCAGTTTATCAAGGACAGGGCCTGAAGCTTTCTTT. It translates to CASSLSRTGPEAFF.

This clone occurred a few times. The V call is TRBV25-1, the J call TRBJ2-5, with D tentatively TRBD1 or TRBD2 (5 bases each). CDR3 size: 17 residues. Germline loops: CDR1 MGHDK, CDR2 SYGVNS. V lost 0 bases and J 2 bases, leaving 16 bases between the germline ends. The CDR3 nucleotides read TGTGCCAGCAGTGAATATGAGATGTCGGGACGGCAAGAGACCCAGTACTTC. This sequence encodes CASSEYEMSGRQETQYF.

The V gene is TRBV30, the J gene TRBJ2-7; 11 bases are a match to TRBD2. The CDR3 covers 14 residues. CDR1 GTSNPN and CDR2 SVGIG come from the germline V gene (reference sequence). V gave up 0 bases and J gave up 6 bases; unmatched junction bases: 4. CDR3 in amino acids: CAWSVTSGSVEQYF. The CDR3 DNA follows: TGTGCCTGGAGTGTAACTAGCGGGAGCGTCGAGCAGTACTTC.

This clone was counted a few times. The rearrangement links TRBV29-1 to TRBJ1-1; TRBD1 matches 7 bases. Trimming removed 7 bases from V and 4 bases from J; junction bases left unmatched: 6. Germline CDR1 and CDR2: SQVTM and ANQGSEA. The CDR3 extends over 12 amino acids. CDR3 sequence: CSGYRGGTEAFF. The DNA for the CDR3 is TGCAGCGGCTACAGGGGCGGCACTGAAGCTTTCTTT. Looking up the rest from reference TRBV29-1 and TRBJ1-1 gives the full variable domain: SAVISQKPSRDICQRGTSLTIQCQVDSQVTMMFWYRQQPGQSLTLIATANQGSEATYESGFVIDKFPISRPNLTFSTLTVSNMSPEDSSIYLCSGYRGGTEAFFGQGTRLTVV.

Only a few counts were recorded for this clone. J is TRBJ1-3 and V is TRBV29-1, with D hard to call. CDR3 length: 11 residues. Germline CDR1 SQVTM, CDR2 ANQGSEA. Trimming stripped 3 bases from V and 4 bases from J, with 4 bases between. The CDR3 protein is CSVEMGNTIYF. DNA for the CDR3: TGCAGCGTTGAGATGGGAAACACCATATATTTT. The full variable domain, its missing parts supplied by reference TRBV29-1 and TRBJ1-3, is SAVISQKPSRDICQRGTSLTIQCQVDSQVTMMFWYRQQPGQSLTLIATANQGSEATYESGFVIDKFPISRPNLTFSTLTVSNMSPEDSSIYLCSVEMGNTIYFGEGSWLTVV.

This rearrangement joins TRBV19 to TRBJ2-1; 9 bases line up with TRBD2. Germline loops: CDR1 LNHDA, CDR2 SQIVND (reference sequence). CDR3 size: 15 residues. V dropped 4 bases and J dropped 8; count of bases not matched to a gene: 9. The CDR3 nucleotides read TGTGCCAGTAGTACAGCCGGGACTAGCACGGATGAGCAGTTCTTC. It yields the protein CASSTAGTSTDEQFF.

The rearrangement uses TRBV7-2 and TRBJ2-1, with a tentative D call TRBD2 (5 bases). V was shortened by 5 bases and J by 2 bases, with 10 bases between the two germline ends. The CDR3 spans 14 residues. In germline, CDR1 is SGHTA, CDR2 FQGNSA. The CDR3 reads CASSPDWAYNEQFF. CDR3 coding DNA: TGTGCCAGCAGCCCGGACTGGGCCTACAATGAGCAGTTCTTC.

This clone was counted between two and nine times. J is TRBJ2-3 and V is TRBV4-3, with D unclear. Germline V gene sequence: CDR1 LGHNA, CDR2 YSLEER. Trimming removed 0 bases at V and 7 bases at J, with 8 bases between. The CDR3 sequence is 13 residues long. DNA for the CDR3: TGCGCCAGCAGCCAAGACCCCAACCATACGCAGTATTTT. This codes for CASSQDPNHTQYF.

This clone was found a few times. CDR3 in amino acids: CAISVAGANEKLFF. In DNA, the CDR3 is TGTGCCATCAGTGTGGCCGGGGCTAATGAAAAACTGTTTTTT. This chain joins TRBV10-3 and TRBJ1-4; no definite D call. Trimming removed 4 bases at V and 3 bases at J, with 9 bases between. CDR1 and CDR2 (germline): ENHRY, SYGVKD. This CDR3 contains 14 residues.

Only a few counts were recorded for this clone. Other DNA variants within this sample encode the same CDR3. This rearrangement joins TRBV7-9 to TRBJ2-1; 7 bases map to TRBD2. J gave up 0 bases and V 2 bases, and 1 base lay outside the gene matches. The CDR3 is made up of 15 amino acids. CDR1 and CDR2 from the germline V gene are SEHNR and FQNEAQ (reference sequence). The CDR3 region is CASSLRGSSYNEQFF. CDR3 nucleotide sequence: TGTGCCAGCAGCTTACGCGGGAGCTCCTACAATGAGCAGTTCTTC.

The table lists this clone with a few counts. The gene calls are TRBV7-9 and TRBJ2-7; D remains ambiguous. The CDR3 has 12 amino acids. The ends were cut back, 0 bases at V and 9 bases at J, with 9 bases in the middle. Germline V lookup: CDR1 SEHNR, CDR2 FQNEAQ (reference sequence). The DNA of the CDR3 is TGTGCCAGCAGCTTAGCAGATACGGGGCAGTACTTC. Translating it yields CASSLADTGQYF. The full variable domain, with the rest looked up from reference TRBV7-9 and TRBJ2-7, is DTGVSQNPRHKITKRGQNVTFRCDPISEHNRLYWYRQTLGQGPEFLTYFQNEAQLEKSRLLSDRFSAERPKGSFSTLEIQRTEQGDSAMYLCASSLADTGQYFGPGTRLTVT.

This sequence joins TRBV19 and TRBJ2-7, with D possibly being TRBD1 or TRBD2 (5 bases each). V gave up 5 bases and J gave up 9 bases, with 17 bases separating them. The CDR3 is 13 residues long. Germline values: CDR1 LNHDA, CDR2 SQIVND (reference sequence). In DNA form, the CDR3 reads TGTGCCAGTAGTTCAACCGGGACGGACGGGCAGTACTTC. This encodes CASSSTGTDGQYF.